This T cell receptor (beta chain) was identified during a study of monozygotic twins with inflammatory bowel disease (dated by TCRdb to between 2018 and 2021). Background for the entire study: A total of some 28 monozygotic twin pairs were included in the full study, comprising nine German pairs (four IBD-concordant, five IBD-discordant) and 19 IBD-discordant Danish pairs. Disease-associated traits were sought mainly through comparisons between IBD patients and their genetically identical healthy co-twins within discordant pairs. Each individual had, on average, about 151 000 unique TCRalpha sequences and 181 000 unique TCRbeta sequences available for analysis. Overall study outcomes, separate from this receptor: TCRbeta repertoire diversity, by inverse Simpson index, was decreased in IBD patients compared with their healthy co-twins. No difference in repertoire similarity was observed between concordant and discordant twins, possibly owing to limited statistical power. The results gave no support for a single strong signal or clonotype linked to IBD. IBD patients shared fewer clonotypes with other individuals than healthy twins did, most markedly in patients showing signs of disease activity. Because patients received different immunosuppressive treatments, the repertoires may have picked up extra background noise and variability between individuals. Distinction between different T cell subtypes could not be achieved in the analysis.

In the germline V gene (reference sequence), CDR1 corresponds to DFQATT and CDR2 to SNEGSKA. Including the terminal cysteine and phenylalanine, the CDR3 comprises 11 residues. Only the protein is on record. An approximately 2.6 ml peripheral blood sample was drawn into PAXgene tubes per donor and stored at -80°C. Total RNA was isolated from whole blood with the PAXgene blood miRNA kit on an automated QIAcube, without T cell sorting. Peripheral blood from monozygotic twin pairs who were concordant or discordant for inflammatory bowel disease underwent deep TCRalpha and TCRbeta repertoire profiling using unique molecular barcoding. Smoking habits were recorded for all twin pairs, and individuals were classified as current, former or never smokers. The library came from 5' RACE. Preparation of each TCR library used around 3,500 ng of total RNA. For each sample, cDNA synthesis was carried out in eight separate reactions using SMARTScribe reverse transcriptase. During cDNA synthesis, template switching was used to introduce unique molecular identifiers that contained a 6-nucleotide sample barcode. TCRalpha and TCRbeta cDNA was amplified in two nested PCRs of approximately 17 and 9 cycles, and bead purification was carried out after each PCR. Before amplification, the cDNA was treated with uracil DNA-glycosylase and purified using the QIAquick PCR purification kit. In the second PCR, Illumina TruSeq-compatible adapters and sample-specific barcodes were added. Library quality and concentration were checked on TapeStation and Qubit, and libraries were pooled at 5 to 6.5 ng each. Pooled libraries were sequenced on an Illumina HiSeq2500 single-index Rapid Run with 2 x 100 bp reads and custom sequencing primers. Regarding the original processing steps: MiGEC version 1.2.6 was used for UMI-based consensus assembly to correct PCR and sequencing errors. MiXCR version 2.1.1 handled V(D)J alignment, clonotype assembly and CDR3 extraction. Gene usage, clonotype sharing and MAIT/NKT TCR abundance were normalised by analysing the top 1000, 10 000 and 20 000 clonotypes per sample. Diversity was computed as the inverse Simpson index with the vegan R package after downsampling to 27 000 UMIs. Statistical testing used paired Mann-Whitney U tests on the discordant twin pairs and applied Benjamini-Hochberg correction for multiple testing. TCRdb reprocessed the raw reads; every CDR3 protein sequence is a single record, and DNA is not supplied. V and J calls and clone size were set by TCRdb, not the authors. Per the sample table, the count is 300,000 to 400,000 distinct CDR3 sequences. Under 2.5% of the sample rests with the top ten.

Concerning this clonotype itself: The antigen this receptor binds is unknown.

The chain is encoded by TRBV20-1 joined to TRBJ1-1. The material sequenced was blood. The clonotype comes from a human donor with ulcerative colitis or Crohn's disease, or a healthy co-twin of an affected twin (not recorded which). The CDR3 region reads CSAARNTEAFF.